This record covers a single T cell receptor (beta chain). Antigen: not known. Repertoires were generated with immunoSEQ multiplex PCR, while TCRdb's copy carries only in-frame clones and drops some. The sample shows over 100,000 clones, 89% of them seen only once. These data come from a study of cytomegalovirus exposure and HLA in healthy donors. For the study at large: The same platform as the approximately 660 first-cohort repertoires was used for the 95 to 150 validation repertoires, a later analysis reported. General study findings and limits: Cytomegalovirus association was assigned to around 150 TCR beta chains. Diagnosis of cytomegalovirus status made by the classifier reportedly showed high specificity and sensitivity. Whilst most TCR sequences proved rare, a subset of public TCRs occurred across many donors.

Germline CDR1 SGHTA, CDR2 FQGNSA. V was clipped by 6 bases and J by 0 bases; unmatched bases: 5. CDR3 length: 17 amino acids. This TCR derives from a man in his thirties or forties in good health and CMV-seronegative. Sequenced input: PBMCs. The chain links TRBV7-2 to TRBJ2-2, with 12 nucleotides matching TRBD2. In DNA, the CDR3 is TGTGCCAGCAGGCGAGGACTAGCGGGGTCGAACACCGGGGAGCTGTTTTTT. Protein product: CASRRGLAGSNTGELFF.